Below, 12 T cell receptor beta chains from the same sample are listed, as sequenced in a study of T cell responses to AZD1222 COVID-19 vaccine. Profiled with immunoSEQ multiplex PCR; TCRdb holds only in-frame clones, not every one. Of 150,000 to 160,000 clones in the sample, approximately 87% were seen once. The sequenced sample was peripheral blood, obtained on day 0 of MenACWY control vaccination. The receptor set was obtained from an adult in good health.

This clone was counted once. This rearrangement joins TRBV11-2 to TRBJ2-2; TRBD1 matches 8 bases. Germline CDR1 SGHAT, CDR2 FQNNGV. The V segment lost 4 bases and the J segment 8 bases; nucleotides outside the gene matches: 6. This CDR3 has 14 amino acids. The CDR3 spells CASSYDRGMGELFF. The CDR3 bases are TGTGCCAGCAGCTACGACAGGGGAATGGGGGAGCTGTTTTTT.

V is TRBV28 and J is TRBJ1-5; TRBD1 aligns across 10 bases. The trim removed 5 bases at V and 5 bases at J, leaving 6 bases unmatched. This CDR3 contains 15 residues. CDR1 is MDHEN, CDR2 SYDVKM, per germline. The DNA of the CDR3 is TGTGCCAGCAGTAAAGCGGGACAGGGGTATCAGCCCCAGCATTTT. This sequence encodes CASSKAGQGYQPQHF. The complete variable domain, with remaining parts taken from reference TRBV28 and TRBJ1-5, reads DVKVTQSSRYLVKRTGEKVFLECVQDMDHENMFWYRQDPGLGLRLIYFSYDVKMKEKGDIPEGYSVSREKKERFSLILESASTNQTSMYLCASSKAGQGYQPQHFGDGTRLSIL.

The chain uses TRBV3-1 (or the pseudogene TRBV3-2) and TRBJ2-2; D not certain. Germline CDR1 is LGHDT and CDR2 is YNNKEL (reference sequence). The CDR3 extends over 13 amino acids. V was shortened by 4 bases and J by 0 bases, with 3 bases between the two germline ends. The CDR3 sequence: CASSRTNTGELFF. CDR3 DNA: TGTGCCAGCAGCCGAACGAACACCGGGGAGCTGTTTTTT.

The V call is TRBV7-9, the J call TRBJ1-2; 12 bases align to TRBD1. The germline V gene encodes CDR1 SEHNR and CDR2 FQNEAQ (reference sequence). The CDR3 length is 16 residues. After removal of 4 bases from V and 4 bases from J, the junction contained 7 bases not matched to a gene. CDR3 nucleotides: TGTGCCAGCAGCTGGGACAGGGGGCAAGATTCCTATGGCTACACCTTC. Encoded protein: CASSWDRGQDSYGYTF.

This chain joins TRBV4-1 and TRBJ1-2; possibly TRBD1 for D (5 bases). The germline CDR1 and CDR2 sequences are MGHRA and YSYEKL. Trimming pared 1 base from V and 14 bases from J, leaving 14 bases between. The CDR3 covers 12 residues. CDR3 sequence reads: CASSQAGTFMTF. The CDR3 bases are TGCGCCAGCAGCCAAGCCGGGACCTTTATGACCTTC.

This clone was observed once. The chain links TRBV1 to TRBJ2-7; the DNA was not used to check the table's D call, TRBD1. TRBV1 has pseudogene status. The CDR3 is made up of 15 amino acids. The CDR3 DNA sequence: TGCACCAGCAGCCAAGTGGGGACAGGGGGCCCCGAGCAGTACGTC. Its translation is CTSSQVGTGGPEQYV.

The chain combines TRBV6-5 with TRBJ2-1; 7 nucleotides agree with TRBD2. V was pared by 6 bases and J by 8 bases, with 1 base of the junction left unmatched. This CDR3 spans 11 amino acids. The germline gives CDR1 MNHEY, CDR2 SVGAGI. CDR3 protein: CASRAGDEQFF. The CDR3, as DNA: TGTGCCAGCAGGGCGGGGGATGAGCAGTTCTTC.

V usage is TRBV5-1 and J usage is TRBJ2-2; 7 bases line up with TRBD1. J lost 7 bases, V lost 0 bases, and 9 bases had no gene match. The CDR3 consists of 16 residues. Germline V gives CDR1 SGHRS, CDR2 YFSETQ. The DNA for the CDR3 is TGCGCCAGCAGCTTGGTAGGACAGGCCGTAAACGGGGAGCTGTTTTTT. Translating gives CASSLVGQAVNGELFF. Full variable domain (outside the CDR3, taken from reference TRBV5-1 and TRBJ2-2): KAGVTQTPRYLIKTRGQQVTLSCSPISGHRSVSWYQQTPGQGLQFLFEYFSETQRNKGNFPGRFSGRQFSNSRSEMNVSTLELGDSALYLCASSLVGQAVNGELFFGEGSRLTVL.

The chain links TRBV7-3 to TRBJ2-4, with a weak D call TRBD1 (6 bases). The germline V gene encodes CDR1 SGHTA and CDR2 FQGTGA. This CDR3 is 14 amino acids long. Between the trimmed V and J ends, which lost 5 bases and 6 bases, there was a span of 14 bases. The DNA of the CDR3 is TGTGCCAGCAGCCCACCAGGGGCAGCAAACATTCAGTACTTC. Its protein is CASSPPGAANIQYF. Looking up the rest from reference TRBV7-3 and TRBJ2-4 gives the full variable domain: GAGVSQTPSNKVTEKGKYVELRCDPISGHTALYWYRQSLGQGPEFLIYFQGTGAADDSGLPNDRFFAVRPEGSVSTLKIQRTERGDSAVYLCASSPPGAANIQYFGAGTRLSVL.

The chain links TRBV5-1 to TRBJ2-5, with D hard to call. This CDR3 contains 16 residues. The germline V gene encodes CDR1 SGHRS and CDR2 YFSETQ. V lost 0 bases and J 2 bases, leaving 14 bases between the germline ends. CDR3 nucleotide sequence: TGCGCCAGCAGCTTGGGAGGCTGGGTTCAACAAGAGACCCAGTACTTC. It translates to CASSLGGWVQQETQYF.

The gene calls are TRBV24-1 and TRBJ1-2; possible D gene TRBD1, 5 bases. V lost 3 bases, J lost 5 bases, and 15 bases lay in between. Germline CDR1 reads KGHDR; CDR2 reads SFDVKD. The CDR3 has 15 amino acids. The CDR3 nucleotides read TGTGCCACCAGTGATAGTAGCAGGGAAAAATATGGCTACACCTTC. Protein product: CATSDSSREKYGYTF.

Here the CDR3 reads CASSDFRGTEAFF. The CDR3 DNA follows: TGTGCCAGCAGTGACTTTAGGGGCACTGAAGCTTTCTTT. V is TRBV6-4 and J is TRBJ1-1, with a tentative D call TRBD1 (5 bases). The CDR3 has 13 residues. V was clipped by 1 base and J by 4 bases, with 7 bases between them. Germline lookup yields CDR1 MRHNA and CDR2 SNTAGT.